Below, 11 T cell receptor beta chains from the same sample are listed, as sequenced in a study of T-cell reconstitution after alpha-beta-depleted transplantation in children. Molecular barcoding with unique molecular identifiers was used for the TCRbeta library. TCRdb used MiXCR to reprocess the PCR reads, holding one entry per CDR3 protein. Of roughly 300,000 distinct CDR3 sequences listed, 11% are singletons. The sequencing used peripheral blood, collected 180 days after TCRalphabeta/CD19-depleted stem cell transplant. Every receptor here comes from a male patient between 2 and 10 years old who had a stem cell transplant for chronic granulomatous disease, so the T cells may come from the graft donor.

This clonotype has just a few counts. The genes are TRBV7-2 and TRBJ2-5; 9 nucleotides line up with TRBD2. Germline V gives CDR1 SGHTA, CDR2 FQGNSA. The CDR3 is 16 residues long. V gave up 5 bases and J gave up 4 bases; unmatched junction bases: 11. CDR3 coding DNA: TGTGCCAGCAGCCTCGCTGGCGGGAGGGCCAGAGAGACCCAGTACTTC. Protein: CASSLAGGRARETQYF.

Of note for this clonotype: A much larger clone lies a single base off, so this may be a read error. The chain joins TRBV10-3 to TRBJ2-3, with D possibly being TRBD2 (6 bases). Germline V gene sequence: CDR1 ENHRY, CDR2 SYGVKD. This CDR3 comprises 16 residues. As DNA, the CDR3 is TGTGCCAACAGTGAGGTAGCGGTAGGTAGCACAGATACGCAGTATTTT. Translating gives CANSEVAVGSTDTQYF.

This clonotype was seen repeatedly, ten times or more. The J gene is TRBJ2-3, the V gene TRBV7-2; D ambiguous. The CDR3 is 15 residues long. V shed 2 bases and J shed 0 bases, with 9 bases lying between them. CDR1 and CDR2 (germline): SGHTA, FQGNSA. The CDR3 loop reads CASSLHPGSTDTQYF. The CDR3 region has the DNA TGTGCCAGCAGCTTACACCCAGGCAGCACAGATACGCAGTATTTT.

The chain couples TRBV12-3 or TRBV12-4 to TRBJ2-1; 7 nucleotides match TRBD2. The CDR3 contains 16 residues. Trimming cost V 5 bases and J 4 bases; bases outside gene matches: 11. The CDR3 sequence: CASSNRAGRTYNEQFF. DNA for the CDR3: TGTGCCAGCAGTAACCGGGCCGGGAGGACTTACAATGAGCAGTTCTTC.

In its sample, this clonotype was seen many times. The chain is built from TRBV12-3 or TRBV12-4 and TRBJ2-7; TRBD1 aligns across 9 bases. This CDR3 contains 16 residues. J gave up 0 bases and V 6 bases, and 9 bases lay outside the gene matches. The CDR3 DNA reads TGTGCCAGCAGGTATACCGCGGGACAGGGCTCCTACGAGCAGTACTTC. Protein product: CASRYTAGQGSYEQYF.

This clonotype was detected many times. The chain links TRBV12-3 or TRBV12-4 to TRBJ2-1; possible D gene TRBD1, 8 bases. V shed 6 bases and J shed 5 bases, with 20 bases lying between them. CDR3 length: 16 amino acids. The chain's CDR3 is CASRNHRTGTNNEQFF. For the CDR3, the DNA is TGTGCCAGCAGAAACCACAGGACAGGGACTAACAATGAGCAGTTCTTC.

This clonotype appeared many times. The chain recombines TRBV28 with TRBJ2-5, with TRBD1 matching 9 bases. The J segment lost 3 bases and the V segment lost 3 bases, leaving 5 bases of the junction unmatched. The CDR3 loop spans 15 amino acids. Germline values: CDR1 MDHEN, CDR2 SYDVKM. The CDR3 DNA reads as TGTGCCAGCAGTTTCCCCCGGGACAGGGAAGAGACCCAGTACTTC. The encoded protein is CASSFPRDREETQYF. The variable domain in full, with the rest retrieved from reference TRBV28 and TRBJ2-5, is DVKVTQSSRYLVKRTGEKVFLECVQDMDHENMFWYRQDPGLGLRLIYFSYDVKMKEKGDIPEGYSVSREKKERFSLILESASTNQTSMYLCASSFPRDREETQYFGPGTRLLVL.

This clonotype was recorded a few times. V usage is TRBV2 and J usage is TRBJ2-5; D call uncertain. Germline CDR1 is SNHLY and CDR2 is FYNNEI. This CDR3 contains 11 residues. The V gene lost 11 bases and the J gene lost 5 bases, with 12 bases spanning the gap. Here the CDR3 DNA reads TGTGCCCAGCAAGGCGAGGAGACCCAGTACTTC. Protein product: CAQQGEETQYF.

This clonotype has at least ten counts. J is TRBJ2-1 and V is TRBV4-3; D is ambiguous. Germline-derived CDR1 and CDR2 are LGHNA and YSLEER. CDR3 length: 15 residues. The V and J ends lost 6 bases and 0 bases respectively, with 12 bases between them. The CDR3 is CASRRTTRSYNEQFF. CDR3 bases: TGCGCCAGCAGGCGGACCACCCGCTCCTACAATGAGCAGTTCTTC.

This clonotype was detected many times. This chain uses TRBV7-3 with TRBJ2-1; 13 nucleotides line up with TRBD2. V lost 3 bases to trimming and J lost 4 bases; unmatched junction nucleotides: 12. CDR3 length: 19 amino acids. CDR1 is SGHTA, CDR2 FQGTGA, per germline. The CDR3 reads CASSLGLAGLQGEYNEQFF. The CDR3 nucleotides are TGTGCCAGCAGCTTGGGACTAGCGGGATTACAGGGGGAGTACAATGAGCAGTTCTTC.

There are many counts of this clonotype. The CDR3 nucleotides read TGCAGTGCTAGAGATCGACAGAGCCAAGAGACCCAGTACTTC. This encodes CSARDRQSQETQYF. The rearrangement links TRBV20-1 to TRBJ2-5, with D perhaps TRBD1 (5 bases). Trimming took 0 bases from V and 1 from J, leaving 9 bases between them. The CDR3 is 14 amino acids. Germline CDR1 DFQATT, CDR2 SNEGSKA (reference sequence).